This note documents a single T cell receptor beta chain sequence. The data stem from a study of blood T cell repertoires in COVID-19. As for the study in general: Spain, Italy and the United States supplied samples that represented acute and convalescent COVID-19. The cDNA or gDNA used as material had been derived from T cells, B-cell-depleted T cells, or PBMCs.

TCRdb keeps only in-frame clones here, not all; method: immunoSEQ multiplex PCR. Among 25,000 to 30,000 clones, approximately 92% were seen once, and the ten largest hold around a tenth. Trimming took off 5 bases at V and 2 bases at J, with 10 bases between the two ends. Germline CDR1 and CDR2: SNHLY and FYNNEI. The CDR3 is 14 residues long. The sequence derives from a man between 60 and 75 years old with acute or convalescent COVID-19. Sequences were obtained from peripheral blood. This chain links TRBV2 with TRBJ1-5, with a tentative D call TRBD1 (6 bases). In DNA form, the CDR3 reads TGTGCCAGCAGTTACAGGGACGGCAATCAGCCCCAGCATTTT. Translated, it gives CASSYRDGNQPQHF.